Below, 6 T cell receptor beta chains from the same sample are listed, as sequenced in a study of T cell clones after liver transplantation. TCRdb's copy holds only in-frame clones and misses some; the assay was immunoSEQ multiplex PCR. The repertoire holds tens of thousands of clones, 70% to 85% seen once, with around 8.5% in the top ten. This specimen was CD4+ T cells from blood, taken before liver transplant. Receptors originate from a human donor who received a liver transplant.

The chain combines TRBV21-1 with TRBJ2-7. TRBV21-1 is labeled a pseudogene. CDR3 size: 15 residues. The CDR3 nucleotides read TGTGCCAGCAGCCCCCAGGACCAGTTTAGAAACGAGCAGTACTTC. Its protein product is CASSPQDQFRNEQYF.

There are a few counts of this clone. The CDR3: CASSQLGGGNTGELFF. CDR3 in DNA: TGTGCCAGCAGCCAATTAGGGGGCGGAAACACCGGGGAGCTGTTTTTT. The chain recombines TRBV14 with TRBJ2-2; 7 nucleotides agree with TRBD1. With 2 bases clipped from V and 2 bases from J, the junction kept 5 bases outside the gene matches. The CDR3 extends over 16 amino acids. CDR1 is SGHDN and CDR2 is FVKESK in the germline V gene.

The chain recombines TRBV7-9 with TRBJ2-7; no definite D call. This CDR3 has 13 residues. The V end was cut by 5 bases, the J end by 4 bases, with 12 bases between. Germline CDR1 SEHNR, CDR2 FQNEAQ (reference sequence). The DNA of the CDR3 is TGTGCCAGCAGCCCTGGACGGAAATACGAGCAGTACTTC. It is translated as CASSPGRKYEQYF.

The chain links TRBV9 to TRBJ1-2; D call uncertain. The V and J ends lost 4 bases and 9 bases respectively, with 16 bases between them. Germline CDR1 SGDLS, CDR2 YYNGEE. The CDR3 is 13 amino acids. Here the CDR3 reads CASSPRGEGSYTF. For the CDR3, the DNA is TGTGCCAGCAGCCCCCGCGGGGAAGGAAGCTACACCTTC.

The CDR3 region is CASSPPRGLGNTEAFF. CDR3 DNA sequence: TGTGCCAGCAGTCCCCCCAGGGGATTAGGGAACACTGAAGCTTTCTTT. The V gene is TRBV6-6, the J gene TRBJ1-1; D is perhaps TRBD1 (6 bases). In germline, CDR1 is MNHNY, CDR2 SVGAGI (reference sequence). V was cut by 5 bases and J by 1 base, with 17 bases left in between. This CDR3 spans 16 amino acids.

This rearrangement joins TRBV6-1 to TRBJ2-7; D remains ambiguous. V gave up 2 bases and J gave up 3 bases, with 14 bases separating them. CDR3 length: 15 residues. Per the germline V gene, CDR1 is MNHNS and CDR2 is SASEGT. The CDR3 region has the DNA TGTGCCAGCAGTGAAACCCCCATTCCCCTCTACGAGCAGTACTTC. Amino acids: CASSETPIPLYEQYF.